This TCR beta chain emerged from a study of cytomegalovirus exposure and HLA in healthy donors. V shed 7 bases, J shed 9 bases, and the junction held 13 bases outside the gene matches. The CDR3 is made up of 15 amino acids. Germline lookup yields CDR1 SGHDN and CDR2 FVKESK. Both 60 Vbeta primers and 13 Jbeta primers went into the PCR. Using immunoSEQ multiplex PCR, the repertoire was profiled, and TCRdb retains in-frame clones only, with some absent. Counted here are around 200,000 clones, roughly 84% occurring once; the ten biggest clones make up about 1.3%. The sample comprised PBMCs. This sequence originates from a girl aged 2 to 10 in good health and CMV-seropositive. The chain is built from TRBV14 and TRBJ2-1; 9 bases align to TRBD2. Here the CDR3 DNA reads TGTGCCAGCACCCTAGTCCTAGCGGGGATAGGTGAGCAGTTCTTC. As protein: CASTLVLAGIGEQFF.